The 19 T cell receptor beta chains reported below all come from one sample, sequenced in a study of shared clonotypes between healthy human individuals. TCRdb keeps only in-frame clones here, not all; method: immunoSEQ multiplex PCR. Here the sample spans about 120,000 clones, around two thirds being singletons. The sequenced sample consisted of memory CD8+ T cells sorted from blood. Subset indicated: CD45RO+ cells pooled with CCR7-negative TemRA cells. These receptors were taken from a woman in her 30s in good health.

The chain has TRBV5-1 and TRBJ2-1; 7 positions match TRBD1. The ends lost 0 bases at V and 0 bases at J; junction bases unmatched: 6. The germline V gene has CDR1 SGHRS and CDR2 YFSETQ. The length of the CDR3 is 17 residues. The CDR3 coding sequence is TGCGCCAGCAGCTTGGTAGTAGGGGGCAGCTCCTACAATGAGCAGTTCTTC. Residues: CASSLVVGGSSYNEQFF.

J is TRBJ2-1 and V is TRBV5-6; D remains unclear. CDR3 length: 12 residues. Looked up from germline, CDR1 is SGHDT and CDR2 is YYEEEE. V was pared by 2 bases and J by 4 bases, with 4 bases between. CDR3 DNA sequence: TGTGCCAGCAGCTTAATTTACAATGAGCAGTTCTTC. It codes for CASSLIYNEQFF. The full variable domain, with the rest looked up from reference TRBV5-6 and TRBJ2-1, is DAGVTQSPTHLIKTRGQQVTLRCSPKSGHDTVSWYQQALGQGPQFIFQYYEEEERQRGNFPDRFSGHQFPNYSSELNVNALLLGDSALYLCASSLIYNEQFFGPGTRLTVL.

The chain employs TRBV29-1 and TRBJ2-1; 11 bases align to TRBD2. Germline loops: CDR1 SQVTM, CDR2 ANQGSEA. J was trimmed by 6 bases and V by 1 base; bases with no gene match: 20. This CDR3 comprises 20 residues. The CDR3 coding sequence is TGCAGCGTTGAAGGGTTTTTTCAGGGGCTACTAGCGGGAGTAATCAATGAGCAGTTCTTC. This encodes CSVEGFFQGLLAGVINEQFF.

This chain connects TRBV28 to TRBJ1-3; unclear D gene. The CDR3 runs to 16 residues. Germline V gene lookup returns CDR1 MDHEN and CDR2 SYDVKM. Trimming left V 3 bases short and J 0 bases short, with 12 bases between. This CDR3 reads CASSFRHQSSGNTIYF. The CDR3 nucleotides are TGTGCCAGCAGTTTTCGGCACCAGAGCTCTGGAAACACCATATATTTT.

V and J are TRBV28 and TRBJ2-1, with TRBD2 matching over 14 bases. V dropped 5 bases and J dropped 2; count of bases not matched to a gene: 11. Germline V gene sequence: CDR1 MDHEN, CDR2 SYDVKM. CDR3 length: 19 residues. The CDR3 region has the DNA TGTGCCAGCAGTCCTAACCCATGGACTAGCGGGAGGACCTACAATGAGCAGTTCTTC. Translating gives CASSPNPWTSGRTYNEQFF.

V usage is TRBV11-2 and J usage is TRBJ1-6; perhaps TRBD1 as D (6 bases). The germline V gene has CDR1 SGHAT and CDR2 FQNNGV. The CDR3 totals 18 residues. V was trimmed by 4 bases and J by 0 bases, leaving 16 bases between them. DNA for the CDR3: TGTGCCAGCAGCTGGGGGCCCCCCCTTAGCTCCTATAATTCACCCCTCCACTTT. Protein product: CASSWGPPLSSYNSPLHF.

The rearrangement uses TRBV11-2 and TRBJ1-2, with 8 bases aligning to TRBD1. The CDR3 sequence is 16 residues long. CDR1 and CDR2 (germline): SGHAT, FQNNGV. V gave up 1 base and J gave up 5 bases; unmatched junction bases: 9. Here the CDR3 reads CASSLGPGQGDYGYTF. The DNA for the CDR3 is TGTGCCAGCAGCTTAGGGCCCGGACAGGGAGATTATGGCTACACCTTC.

This clone came up many times. The chain combines TRBV11-2 with TRBJ1-4; D is uncertain. This CDR3 has 15 amino acids. Trimming left V 2 bases short and J 6 bases short, with 13 bases between. CDR1 SGHAT and CDR2 FQNNGV come from the germline V gene. Written as DNA, the CDR3 is TGTGCCAGCAGCTTACTAAGGGAATTAGATGAAAAACTGTTTTTT. This codes for CASSLLRELDEKLFF.

Comments on this clone: This likely came from a read error, as a far larger clone is one base away. Other nucleotide sequences from this sample produce the same CDR3. The chain has TRBV28 and TRBJ1-1, with D unclear. The CDR3 spans 15 residues. The germline V and J ends were trimmed by 6 bases and 1 base, with 15 bases remaining between them. Germline V gene lookup returns CDR1 MDHEN and CDR2 SYDVKM. This CDR3 reads CASRPKTSGNTEAFF. The CDR3 DNA reads TGTGCCAGCAGGCCGAAAACGTCCGGGAACACTGAAGCTTTCTTT.

V gene TRBV6-6 combines with J gene TRBJ2-7; 7 nucleotides align to TRBD2. The CDR3 runs to 15 residues. Per germline, CDR1 MNHNY and CDR2 SVGAGI (reference sequence). V lost 7 bases, J lost 3 bases, and 12 bases stayed unmatched. Here the CDR3 reads CASTPGTSVHYEQYF. The CDR3 DNA sequence: TGTGCCAGCACCCCTGGAACTAGCGTGCACTACGAGCAGTACTTC.

The V gene is TRBV27, the J gene TRBJ1-1; D perhaps matches TRBD1 (5 bases). V shed 8 bases and J shed 1 base, with 11 bases lying between them. Germline CDR1 and CDR2: MNHEY and SMNVEV (reference sequence). The CDR3 loop spans 13 amino acids. The chain's CDR3 is CASASGGNTEAFF. In nucleotides, the CDR3 is TGTGCCAGCGCCTCGGGGGGGAACACTGAAGCTTTCTTT.

This chain joins TRBV28 and TRBJ2-1, with 9 bases fitting TRBD1. Per germline, CDR1 MDHEN and CDR2 SYDVKM. The CDR3 runs to 14 residues. After removal of 5 bases from V and 9 bases from J, the junction contained 8 bases not matched to a gene. The CDR3 coding sequence is TGTGCCAGCAGTCCCTTACAGGGGGCGCGTGAGCAGTTCTTC. This gives the protein CASSPLQGAREQFF.

The CDR3 region is CASTTSQRAHYEQYF. CDR3 nucleotide sequence: TGTGCCAGCACCACTTCGCAAAGAGCGCACTACGAGCAGTACTTC. J is TRBJ2-7 and V is TRBV28; D is uncertain. The germline V and J ends were trimmed by 7 bases and 3 bases, with 19 bases remaining between them. This CDR3 has 15 amino acids. Germline loops: CDR1 MDHEN, CDR2 SYDVKM.

This clone has a count of ten or more. The chain combines TRBV5-4 with TRBJ1-2, with D possibly being TRBD1 (6 bases). Trimming stripped 2 bases from V and 0 bases from J, with 11 bases between. The CDR3 loop spans 15 amino acids. Germline V gene data show CDR1 as SGHNT and CDR2 as YYREEE (reference sequence). The CDR3 loop reads CASSLGQMTNYGYTF. In DNA, the CDR3 is TGTGCCAGCAGCTTAGGACAGATGACTAACTATGGCTACACCTTC.

This chain joins TRBV2 and TRBJ1-1; TRBD1 might be the D (5 bases). V lost 8 bases to trimming and J lost 4 bases, with 14 bases between them. CDR1 is SNHLY, CDR2 FYNNEI, per germline. This CDR3 region has 13 residues. Here the CDR3 reads CASPPGGGTEAFF. The CDR3 coding sequence is TGTGCCAGCCCTCCCGGCGGGGGCACTGAAGCTTTCTTT. Looking up the rest from reference TRBV2 and TRBJ1-1 gives the full variable domain: EPEVTQTPSHQVTQMGQEVILRCVPISNHLYFYWYRQILGQKVEFLVSFYNNEISEKSEIFDDQFSVERPDGSNFTLKIRSTKLEDSAMYFCASPPGGGTEAFFGQGTRLTVV.

This chain links TRBV4-2 with TRBJ2-5, with 11 bases identical to TRBD2. The trim removed 1 base at V and 5 bases at J, leaving 3 bases unmatched. The CDR3 has 15 amino acids. Germline loops: CDR1 LGHNA, CDR2 YNFKEQ. CDR3 sequence reads: CASSQGVAGGETQYF. The CDR3 coding sequence is TGTGCCAGCAGCCAAGGAGTAGCGGGAGGGGAGACCCAGTACTTC.

This clone occurred a few times. The rearrangement links TRBV7-9 to TRBJ2-2, with D perhaps given as TRBD1 or TRBD2 (5 bases each). Germline V lookup: CDR1 SEHNR, CDR2 FQNEAQ (reference sequence). This CDR3 spans 15 amino acids. Trimming took off 6 bases at V and 0 bases at J, with 11 bases between the two ends. The CDR3 loop reads CASRLQDSNTGELFF. Here the CDR3 DNA reads TGTGCCAGCAGGTTACAGGACTCGAACACCGGGGAGCTGTTTTTT.

The table lists this clone with a few counts. This chain uses TRBV7-9 with TRBJ1-5; D not certain. CDR1 and CDR2 from the germline V gene are SEHNR and FQNEAQ (reference sequence). The CDR3 has 15 residues. Trimming took 1 base from V and 3 from J, leaving 10 bases between them. The CDR3 loop is CASSLGQADNQPQHF. Written as DNA, the CDR3 is TGTGCCAGCAGCTTAGGCCAGGCCGACAATCAGCCCCAGCATTTT. The variable domain in full, completed from reference TRBV7-9 and TRBJ1-5, reads DTGVSQNPRHKITKRGQNVTFRCDPISEHNRLYWYRQTLGQGPEFLTYFQNEAQLEKSRLLSDRFSAERPKGSFSTLEIQRTEQGDSAMYLCASSLGQADNQPQHFGDGTRLSIL.

The chain recombines TRBV10-3 with TRBJ1-2; D gene ambiguous. V lost 5 bases, J lost 8 bases, and 15 bases lay in between. Germline V gene lookup returns CDR1 ENHRY and CDR2 SYGVKD. The CDR3 totals 13 residues. CDR3 loop: CAISLHIGRGYTF. CDR3 DNA sequence: TGTGCCATCAGTCTGCATATCGGACGGGGCTACACCTTC.